This T cell receptor (beta chain) appears in the sequencing data of a study of CD4 and CD8 cells across lung adenocarcinoma regions. Donors had localized lung adenocarcinoma, a non-small cell lung cancer. TCRdb re-called the PCR reads with MiXCR, one entry per CDR3 protein. The sample lists about 19,000 distinct CDR3 sequences, 46% occurring once. This clonotype is termed medium-sized. The germline CDR1 and CDR2 sequences are MNHNS and SASEGT. There are 15 residues in the CDR3. The sequencing input was CD4+ T cells from the margin of a lung tumor. The gene calls are TRBV6-1 and TRBJ2-5; D is perhaps TRBD1 (6 bases). The DNA end is a closer match to TRBJ2-7, so the J assignment may be wrong. The receptor was isolated from a male donor with lung adenocarcinoma. The CD4 and CD8 labels of this study may be unreliable. The CDR3: CASRANRDIAYEQYF. CDR3 in DNA: TGTGCCAGCAGAGCGAACCGGGACATCGCCTACGAGCAGTACTTC.